This TCR beta chain stems from a study of cytomegalovirus exposure and HLA in healthy donors. These donors, healthy bone marrow donors, were studied. V lost 4 bases and J lost 1; bases outside the gene matches: 8. The CDR3 consists of 16 residues. The germline V gene encodes CDR1 SGHRS and CDR2 YFSETQ. Overall study results and limits: TCR beta chains numbering more than 150 were designated cytomegalovirus-associated.

On this clone itself: As yet, its antigen is unknown.

PCR amplification relied on 60 Vbeta primers (plus 13 Jbeta primers). Clones were sequenced by immunoSEQ multiplex PCR, and TCRdb holds only the in-frame ones, with some missing. This sample contains 45,000 to 70,000 clones. The clonotype originates from a woman between 50 and 59 years old in good health and CMV-seropositive. Material: PBMCs. The chain recombines TRBV5-1 with TRBJ2-3; the match to TRBD1 covers 8 bases. CDR3 sequence: CASSLGQGYGTDTQYF. CDR3 nucleotide sequence: TGCGCCAGCAGCCTAGGACAGGGCTACGGCACAGATACGCAGTATTTT.